The 24 T cell receptor beta chains in this list originate from one sample, sequenced in a study of T cells in Graves' hyperthyroidism and ophthalmopathy. The investigators amplified TCR beta CDR3 regions from RNA transcripts. Using the HTBI primer set, a first-round RT-PCR was run on the TCR CDR3. One entry per CDR3 protein results from TCRdb running MiXCR on the multiplex PCR reads. Counted here are 700,000 or so distinct CDR3 sequences, 16% occurring once; the ten biggest clones make up 8.4%. The source material was blood. The receptors here all came from a man younger than 30 with Graves' hyperthyroidism.

In this sample, this clonotype turned up a few times. The rearrangement uses TRBV29-1 and TRBJ2-7; D call uncertain. Trimming removed 7 bases from V and 0 bases from J, with 13 bases in between. This CDR3 has 13 residues. The germline V gene encodes CDR1 SQVTM and CDR2 ANQGSEA. Here the CDR3 DNA reads TGCAGCGCCGTGGTGGCTAGCTCCTACGAGCAGTACTTC. Encoded protein: CSAVVASSYEQYF.

This clonotype came up many times. This chain connects TRBV29-1 to TRBJ2-7; the D gene could be TRBD1 or TRBD2 (6 bases each). The germline gives CDR1 SQVTM, CDR2 ANQGSEA. Trimming took 5 bases from V and 3 from J, leaving 8 bases between them. The CDR3 has 11 amino acids. The CDR3 coding sequence is TGCAGCGTTAAGGGGGGCTACGAGCAGTACTTC. Protein: CSVKGGYEQYF.

This clonotype was seen repeatedly, ten times or more. The chain combines TRBV3-1 with TRBJ2-1; possibly TRBD2 for D (6 bases). With 3 bases removed from V and 4 bases from J, the gap between germline ends came to 7 bases. Germline-derived CDR1 and CDR2 are LGHDT and YNNKEL (reference sequence). The CDR3 runs 13 residues. CDR3 residues: CASSQAGYNEQFF. The CDR3 region has the DNA TGTGCCAGCAGCCAGGCGGGATACAATGAGCAGTTCTTC.

In its sample, this clonotype was seen many times. CDR3 nucleotide sequence: TGTGCCAGCAGCCAAGATTGGGGCGAGCAGTACTTC. It specifies CASSQDWGEQYF. V gene TRBV3-1 combines with J gene TRBJ2-7, with no clear D. Trimming took off 0 bases at V and 6 bases at J, with 6 bases between the two ends. CDR1 and CDR2 (germline): LGHDT, YNNKEL (reference sequence). This CDR3 contains 12 residues.

The table lists this clonotype with many counts. The gene calls are TRBV7-2 and TRBJ2-1; D perhaps matches TRBD2 (6 bases). The CDR3 consists of 16 residues. With 1 base removed from V and 5 bases from J, the gap between germline ends came to 15 bases. Germline CDR1 reads SGHTA; CDR2 reads FQGNSA. The CDR3 nucleotides read TGTGCCAGCAGCTTAGGGAGGGGCGCGTTTGACAATGAGCAGTTCTTC. Translated: CASSLGRGAFDNEQFF.

This sequence joins TRBV7-9 and TRBJ2-5, with 9 nucleotides matching TRBD2. The CDR3 consists of 16 residues. Germline CDR1 SEHNR, CDR2 FQNEAQ (reference sequence). J lost 2 bases, V lost 1 base, and 5 bases had no gene match. CDR3 protein: CASSLGREGLQETQYF. The CDR3 bases are TGTGCCAGCAGCTTAGGGCGGGAGGGCCTTCAAGAGACCCAGTACTTC. Drawing the rest from reference TRBV7-9 and TRBJ2-5, the complete variable domain is DTGVSQNPRHKITKRGQNVTFRCDPISEHNRLYWYRQTLGQGPEFLTYFQNEAQLEKSRLLSDRFSAERPKGSFSTLEIQRTEQGDSAMYLCASSLGREGLQETQYFGPGTRLLVL.

The V and J genes are TRBV5-6 and TRBJ2-1; possibly TRBD1 for D (6 bases). This CDR3 spans 16 amino acids. Per the germline V gene, CDR1 is SGHDT and CDR2 is YYEEEE. V gave up 5 bases and J gave up 1 base, with 16 bases separating them. The CDR3 DNA reads as TGTGCCAGCAGACTTCAGATGGGGGCGTCCTACAATGAGCAGTTCTTC. Residues: CASRLQMGASYNEQFF.

This rearrangement joins TRBV3-1 to TRBJ1-1, with unresolved D. Per germline, CDR1 LGHDT and CDR2 YNNKEL (reference sequence). The CDR3 totals 16 residues. The germline V and J ends were trimmed by 1 base and 1 base, with 13 bases remaining between them. The DNA of the CDR3 is TGTGCCAGCAGCCAAGTGGCGTCCGGAGGGAACACTGAAGCTTTCTTT. This sequence encodes CASSQVASGGNTEAFF.

Only a few counts were recorded for this clonotype. The junction departs from the called germline gene at one end, perhaps through a read error. This chain connects TRBV20-1 to TRBJ2-1; D remains ambiguous. The CDR3 covers 12 residues. Germline V gene sequence: CDR1 DFQATT, CDR2 SNEGSKA (reference sequence). CDR3 DNA sequence: TGCAATGCTAACGACTTAAACAATGAGCAGTTCTTC. This codes for CNANDLNNEQFF.

This clonotype was seen repeatedly, ten times or more. The chain links TRBV14 to TRBJ2-7, with TRBD1 identical over 7 bases. Looked up from germline, CDR1 is SGHDN and CDR2 is FVKESK. This CDR3 is 15 amino acids long. V shed 0 bases and J 3 bases; nucleotides not matched to a gene: 5. CDR3 amino acids: CASSQDRDRDYEQYF. CDR3 coding DNA: TGTGCCAGCAGCCAAGATCGAGACAGGGACTACGAGCAGTACTTC.

This clonotype was detected many times. The chain is built from TRBV7-9 and TRBJ2-1; 8 bases fit TRBD1. Germline loops: CDR1 SEHNR, CDR2 FQNEAQ (reference sequence). The V gene end was trimmed by 5 bases and the J gene end by 4 bases; junction bases not matched to a gene: 7. This CDR3 comprises 15 residues. This CDR3 reads CASSPRQGPYNEQFF. The CDR3 DNA is TGTGCCAGCAGCCCTCGACAGGGGCCATACAATGAGCAGTTCTTC.

The sample holds many counts of this clonotype. J is TRBJ2-3 and V is TRBV28; a weak D match, TRBD2 (6 bases). The length of the CDR3 is 14 residues. The germline V gene encodes CDR1 MDHEN and CDR2 SYDVKM. V was pared by 3 bases and J by 2 bases, with 9 bases between. CDR3 DNA sequence: TGTGCCAGCAGTTTGGGAGGATACACAGATACGCAGTATTTT. Translation: CASSLGGYTDTQYF.

The sample holds one count of this clonotype. The junction shows a germline mismatch at one end, possibly a read error. This sequence joins TRBV6-1 and TRBJ2-1; D might be TRBD2 (6 bases). The CDR3 runs to 11 residues. Germline V gene sequence: CDR1 MNHNS, CDR2 SASEGT. CDR3 loop: CGSGWNHEQFF. In DNA, the CDR3 is TGCGGGAGCGGGTGGAACCATGAGCAGTTCTTC.

This chain joins TRBV6-1 and TRBJ1-4; D gene uncertain. The CDR3 has 15 residues. V gave up 5 bases and J gave up 0 bases, with 10 bases separating them. From germline, CDR1 is MNHNS and CDR2 SASEGT. In DNA, the CDR3 is TGTGCCAGCAGTAGCACTGCGGCAACTAATGAAAAACTGTTTTTT. This sequence encodes CASSSTAATNEKLFF.

This clonotype was observed a few times. The chain uses TRBV10-2 and TRBJ2-3, with D tentatively TRBD2 (5 bases). V was pared by 4 bases and J by 4 bases, with 12 bases between. The CDR3 has 14 amino acids. The germline V gene has CDR1 WSHSY and CDR2 SAAADI. This chain's CDR3 is CASSALTRADTQYF. The CDR3, as DNA: TGCGCCAGCAGTGCACTCACGAGGGCAGATACGCAGTATTTT.

This clonotype was counted between two and nine times. This chain uses TRBV20-1 with TRBJ1-5, with unresolved D. Trimming removed 5 bases at V and 2 bases at J, with 10 bases between. CDR1 and CDR2 (germline): DFQATT, SNEGSKA (reference sequence). CDR3 length: 13 amino acids. CDR3 sequence: CSASVGRNQPQHF. CDR3 nucleotide sequence: TGCAGTGCTTCCGTCGGACGCAATCAGCCCCAGCATTTT.

V gene TRBV30 combines with J gene TRBJ1-2; D gene uncertain. From germline, CDR1 is GTSNPN and CDR2 SVGIG (reference sequence). The CDR3 is 11 residues long. Between the trimmed V and J ends, which lost 1 base and 8 bases, there was a span of 8 bases. This chain's CDR3 is CAWSAVLGYTF. The CDR3 bases are TGTGCCTGGAGTGCCGTTCTAGGCTACACCTTC.

This clonotype was counted many times. This rearrangement joins TRBV10-3 to TRBJ2-3, with 7 bases aligning to TRBD2. The germline V gene has CDR1 ENHRY and CDR2 SYGVKD. The ends lost 6 bases at V and 1 base at J; junction bases unmatched: 7. This CDR3 comprises 15 residues. For the CDR3, the DNA is TGTGCCATCAGCGGTCGGGACTATGGCACAGATACGCAGTATTTT. It codes for CAISGRDYGTDTQYF.

This clonotype was counted ten times or more. This chain joins TRBV27 and TRBJ2-7; 10 bases line up with TRBD2. The CDR3 sequence is 14 residues long. Per the germline V gene, CDR1 is MNHEY and CDR2 is SMNVEV (reference sequence). J gave up 3 bases and V 4 bases, and 3 bases lay outside the gene matches. CDR3 loop: CASSSSGRFYEQYF. The CDR3 nucleotides read TGTGCCAGCAGTTCTAGCGGGAGATTCTACGAGCAGTACTTC.

This clonotype was seen only a few times. The CDR3 region has the DNA TGTGCCAGCAGCGTAGAGCCAGTAGGTGGGACAGGGAGGAATGAGCAGTTCTTC. It specifies CASSVEPVGGTGRNEQFF. The chain employs TRBV9 and TRBJ2-1, with 9 nucleotides matching TRBD1. V was pared by 0 bases and J by 7 bases, with 14 bases of the junction left unmatched. The CDR3 length is 18 residues. Germline V lookup: CDR1 SGDLS, CDR2 YYNGEE.

This clonotype was seen ten or more times. The chain couples TRBV30 to TRBJ2-7; D remains ambiguous. The germline V and J ends were trimmed by 0 bases and 7 bases, with 10 bases remaining between them. The length of the CDR3 is 12 residues. Germline CDR1 GTSNPN, CDR2 SVGIG (reference sequence). CDR3 nucleotides: TGTGCCTGGAGTGTAAGTAGGAGTGAGCAGTACTTC. It codes for CAWSVSRSEQYF.

This clonotype was found many times. Relative to the germline gene, one junction end is altered; a read error may explain this. The chain couples TRBV7-9 to TRBJ2-7; D perhaps matches TRBD1 (6 bases). The CDR3 is 12 amino acids. Germline-derived CDR1 and CDR2 are SEHNR and FQNEAQ (reference sequence). This CDR3 is CASSLEGGEQYF. CDR3 DNA: TGTGCCAGCAGTTTAGAAGGGGGCGAGCAGTACTTC.

The V gene is TRBV9, the J gene TRBJ2-7; maybe TRBD1 (6 bases). The CDR3 runs to 16 residues. The ends were cut back, 5 bases at V and 4 bases at J, with 22 bases in the middle. From germline, CDR1 is SGDLS and CDR2 YYNGEE. This CDR3 reads CASSKDLLTQGYEQYF. Written as DNA, the CDR3 is TGTGCCAGCAGTAAGGATCTGTTGACTCAGGGGTACGAGCAGTACTTC.

V and J are TRBV4-1 and TRBJ1-2; 7 bases map to TRBD1. With 5 bases clipped from V and 4 bases from J, the junction kept 7 bases outside the gene matches. CDR1 is MGHRA, CDR2 YSYEKL, per germline. CDR3 length equals 14 residues. CDR3 nucleotide sequence: TGCGCCAGCAGCGCACAGGGGACGGGCTATGGCTACACCTTC. Amino acids: CASSAQGTGYGYTF.